These 27 T cell receptor beta chains originate from one sample sequenced in a study of blood T cells in healthy people across ages. It was with a sample-barcoded 5' primer and a J-beta primer mix that a second PCR of roughly 7 to 12 cycles was run. TCRdb used MiXCR to reprocess the 5' RACE reads, holding one entry per CDR3 protein. In the table there are some 1.6 million distinct CDR3 sequences, about 31% of which are singletons. Specimen: blood. These receptors all come from a woman aged 25-40 years in good health.

In the case of this clonotype: The junction differs from germline at one of its ends, possibly a read error. The chain is built from TRBV28 and TRBJ2-7, with 7 bases matching TRBD1. Germline V gene sequence: CDR1 MDHEN, CDR2 SYDVKM. This CDR3 is 19 amino acids long. In DNA, the CDR3 is TGTACCAGCAGTTCGAGGGGGCAGGGATTGAGACTCCGAGTCTACGAGCAGTACTTC. It codes for CTSSSRGQGLRLRVYEQYF.

This clonotype was seen only a few times. The chain couples TRBV4-1 to TRBJ1-1, with D tentatively TRBD1 (5 bases). CDR1 is MGHRA, CDR2 YSYEKL, per germline. Trimming shortened V by 4 bases and J by 2 bases, and 14 bases separated the two germline ends. CDR3 size: 15 residues. The CDR3 sequence is CASSLDLGVNTEAFF. The CDR3 DNA reads TGCGCCAGCAGCCTTGACCTAGGGGTTAACACTGAAGCTTTCTTT.

The V call is TRBV7-2, the J call TRBJ1-4; D remains unclear. The V gene's germline CDR1 is SGHTA and CDR2 FQGNSA. Trimming stripped 4 bases from V and 6 bases from J, with 12 bases between. The CDR3 totals 14 residues. CDR3 DNA sequence: TGTGCCAGCAGCTCCCCGCTACTCGATGAAAAACTGTTTTTT. It encodes CASSSPLLDEKLFF.

The chain links TRBV7-2 to TRBJ2-3, with D possibly being TRBD1 or TRBD2 (6 bases each). V gave up 3 bases and J gave up 4 bases, with 20 bases separating them. This CDR3 region has 17 residues. Germline V gene sequence: CDR1 SGHTA, CDR2 FQGNSA. The CDR3 DNA reads TGTGCCAGCAGCTTCAGGATCGTCCCCGGGGGCGCAGATACGCAGTATTTT. Amino acids: CASSFRIVPGGADTQYF.

This sequence joins TRBV2 and TRBJ2-7, with 7 bases identical to TRBD1. Trimming cost V 5 bases and J 4 bases; bases outside gene matches: 11. The CDR3 contains 15 residues. The germline CDR1 and CDR2 sequences are SNHLY and FYNNEI. The CDR3: CASSPRTTGTYEQYF. The CDR3 bases are TGTGCCAGCAGTCCACGGACGACAGGGACATACGAGCAGTACTTC. Full variable domain (rest looked up from reference TRBV2 and TRBJ2-7): EPEVTQTPSHQVTQMGQEVILRCVPISNHLYFYWYRQILGQKVEFLVSFYNNEISEKSEIFDDQFSVERPDGSNFTLKIRSTKLEDSAMYFCASSPRTTGTYEQYFGPGTRLTVT.

This clonotype occurred a few times. The V call is TRBV4-1, the J call TRBJ2-7; no firm D call. The CDR3 runs to 14 residues. Germline V gene lookup returns CDR1 MGHRA and CDR2 YSYEKL. Trimming removed 4 bases at V and 5 bases at J, with 15 bases between. The CDR3: CASSLVSAWDEQYF. Written as DNA, the CDR3 is TGCGCCAGCAGCCTTGTTAGTGCGTGGGACGAGCAGTACTTC.

This CDR3 reads CAWSRDSAGEQYF. The CDR3 nucleotides are TGTGCCTGGAGCCGGGACAGCGCTGGCGAGCAGTACTTC. This chain uses TRBV30 with TRBJ2-7; 7 bases are shared with TRBD1. J was trimmed by 6 bases and V by 3 bases; bases with no gene match: 8. Germline V gene lookup returns CDR1 GTSNPN and CDR2 SVGIG (reference sequence). This CDR3 region has 13 residues.

The chain joins TRBV7-2 to TRBJ2-7; D may be TRBD2 (6 bases). The CDR3 totals 20 residues. With 1 base removed from V and 5 bases from J, the gap between germline ends came to 30 bases. From germline, CDR1 is SGHTA and CDR2 FQGNSA. The CDR3 bases are TGTGCCAGCAGCTTAGTTGCGGGGTCCTCGACTTTAACAAAGGACCACGAGCAGTACTTC. Its translation: CASSLVAGSSTLTKDHEQYF.

The V and J genes are TRBV3-1 and TRBJ2-7; 14 nucleotides align to TRBD2. CDR1 is LGHDT, CDR2 YNNKEL, per germline (reference sequence). V trimming: 1 base; J trimming: 2 bases; junction bases outside the gene matches: 10. The CDR3 is 19 amino acids. CDR3 nucleotides: TGTGCCAGCAGCCAAGCTCAAGGACTAGCGGGAGGCGGGCCCTACGAGCAGTACTTC. This sequence encodes CASSQAQGLAGGGPYEQYF.

Remarks on this clonotype: This may stem from a read error, because a much larger clone lies one nucleotide away. This chain links TRBV5-1 with TRBJ1-2; D perhaps matches TRBD1 (5 bases). Per germline, CDR1 SGHRS and CDR2 YFSETQ. The CDR3 totals 16 residues. As DNA, the CDR3 is TGCGCCGGCAGCTTGGATGGGACCCTGAGAAAGTATGGCTACACCTTC. Translated: CAGSLDGTLRKYGYTF. Drawing the rest from reference TRBV5-1 and TRBJ1-2, the complete variable domain is KAGVTQTPRYLIKTRGQQVTLSCSPISGHRSVSWYQQTPGQGLQFLFEYFSETQRNKGNFPGRFSGRQFSNSRSEMNVSTLELGDSALYLCAGSLDGTLRKYGYTFGSGTRLTVV.

This chain uses TRBV10-2 with TRBJ1-1; 8 bases map to TRBD1. The V and J ends lost 3 bases and 1 base, in that order; junction bases with no gene match: 7. This CDR3 has 16 residues. Germline CDR1 WSHSY, CDR2 SAAADI. CDR3 amino acids: CASSDFYRGRNTEAFF. For the CDR3, the DNA is TGCGCCAGCAGTGACTTCTACAGGGGGAGGAACACTGAAGCTTTCTTT.

The chain recombines TRBV19 with TRBJ1-5, with D possibly matching TRBD1 (5 bases). Trimming cost V 3 bases and J 6 bases, with 15 bases left between them. Germline lookup yields CDR1 LNHDA and CDR2 SQIVND (reference sequence). The CDR3 has 15 amino acids. The CDR3: CASSMGTEPTQPQHF. The CDR3 DNA reads TGTGCCAGTAGTATGGGGACGGAGCCCACTCAGCCCCAGCATTTT.

Ten or more counts support this clonotype. The chain couples TRBV29-1 to TRBJ2-5; D may be TRBD2 (5 bases). The CDR3 is 13 residues long. Per the germline V gene, CDR1 is SQVTM and CDR2 is ANQGSEA. V dropped 3 bases and J dropped 11 bases, with 19 bases sitting between them. The DNA of the CDR3 is TGCAGCGTTGATGGGCCATTTACGGAGGAGCAGTACTTC. Translating gives CSVDGPFTEEQYF.

The V call is TRBV10-3, the J call TRBJ2-1; possibly TRBD1 or TRBD2 for D (5 bases each). Germline V gene lookup returns CDR1 ENHRY and CDR2 SYGVKD. Deletions cut 4 bases from V and 6 bases from J, with 16 bases between. The CDR3 length is 15 residues. Written as DNA, the CDR3 is TGTGCCATCAGTGGTACCGGGACCAAGGTCAATGAGCAGTTCTTC. Amino acid sequence: CAISGTGTKVNEQFF.

This rearrangement joins TRBV29-1 to TRBJ2-1, with D possibly matching TRBD2 (6 bases). CDR1 and CDR2 (germline): SQVTM, ANQGSEA. This CDR3 spans 13 amino acids. V dropped 7 bases and J dropped 5 bases, with 15 bases sitting between them. The CDR3 DNA reads as TGCAGCGGCCGAGGGTGGGGGGACAATGAGCAGTTCTTC. Its protein product is CSGRGWGDNEQFF.

The chain recombines TRBV4-1 with TRBJ2-7, with 7 bases fitting TRBD2. CDR3 length: 16 amino acids. V gave up 0 bases and J gave up 2 bases; unmatched junction bases: 7. CDR1 is MGHRA, CDR2 YSYEKL, per germline. The CDR3 protein is CASSQESWEGPYEQYF. Here the CDR3 DNA reads TGCGCCAGCAGCCAAGAAAGTTGGGAGGGGCCCTACGAGCAGTACTTC.

This clonotype was seen only a few times. The J gene is TRBJ2-7, the V gene TRBV28; 8 bases fit TRBD2. CDR1 is MDHEN and CDR2 is SYDVKM in the germline V gene. V shed 7 bases, J shed 6 bases, and the junction held 11 bases outside the gene matches. The CDR3 is 14 amino acids. The DNA for the CDR3 is TGTGCCAGCACCGTGAGCGGGAGTGGCCTCGAGCAGTACTTC. It yields the protein CASTVSGSGLEQYF.

The gene calls are TRBV13 and TRBJ1-2; 11 bases align to TRBD1. CDR3 length: 17 residues. Trimming removed 5 bases from V and 4 bases from J; junction bases left unmatched: 12. Germline V gene data show CDR1 as PRHDT and CDR2 as FYEKMQ (reference sequence). The CDR3 reads CASSRRTGGAGSYGYTF. CDR3 nucleotide sequence: TGTGCCAGCAGCCGTAGGACAGGGGGCGCTGGATCCTATGGCTACACCTTC.

The rearrangement uses TRBV5-1 and TRBJ2-7; 8 bases agree with TRBD1. Germline lookup yields CDR1 SGHRS and CDR2 YFSETQ. With V trimmed by 4 bases and J by 0 bases, 3 bases remained unmatched. The CDR3 extends over 14 amino acids. CDR3 residues: CASSVTGASYEQYF. CDR3 in DNA: TGCGCCAGCAGCGTGACAGGGGCCTCCTACGAGCAGTACTTC. Full variable domain (rest looked up from reference TRBV5-1 and TRBJ2-7): KAGVTQTPRYLIKTRGQQVTLSCSPISGHRSVSWYQQTPGQGLQFLFEYFSETQRNKGNFPGRFSGRQFSNSRSEMNVSTLELGDSALYLCASSVTGASYEQYFGPGTRLTVT.

This clonotype was detected only a few times. The chain uses TRBV20-1 and TRBJ2-5; weak D call: TRBD1 (5 bases). Trimming left V 0 bases short and J 4 bases short, with 12 bases between. The CDR3 loop spans 14 amino acids. Germline CDR1 reads DFQATT; CDR2 reads SNEGSKA (reference sequence). This chain's CDR3 is CSARDAGRGETQYF. CDR3 nucleotides: TGCAGTGCTAGAGATGCAGGGCGAGGAGAGACCCAGTACTTC.

Worth noting for this clonotype: At one boundary the junction diverges from the germline segment, which might be a read error. In DNA, the CDR3 is TGTGCCAGCACCGGGACTTATAATGGGCAGTTCTTC. This translates into CASTGTYNGQFF. The rearrangement joins TRBV2 to TRBJ2-1; D perhaps matches TRBD2 (6 bases). The CDR3 is made up of 12 amino acids. The germline CDR1 and CDR2 sequences are SNHLY and FYNNEI.

This sequence joins TRBV5-1 and TRBJ2-1; D is tentatively TRBD1 or TRBD2 (6 bases each). V gave up 4 bases and J gave up 9 bases, with 17 bases separating them. Germline CDR1 is SGHRS and CDR2 is YFSETQ. There are 14 residues in the CDR3. The DNA of the CDR3 is TGCGCCAGCAGCGGGGGGCGGGGCAGCGGTGAGCAGTTCTTC. This encodes CASSGGRGSGEQFF. The variable domain in full, with the rest retrieved from reference TRBV5-1 and TRBJ2-1, is KAGVTQTPRYLIKTRGQQVTLSCSPISGHRSVSWYQQTPGQGLQFLFEYFSETQRNKGNFPGRFSGRQFSNSRSEMNVSTLELGDSALYLCASSGGRGSGEQFFGPGTRLTVL.

The chain carries TRBV7-8 and TRBJ2-5; D remains ambiguous. V dropped 0 bases and J dropped 4 bases, with 15 bases sitting between them. Germline-derived CDR1 and CDR2 are SGHVS and FQNEAQ. CDR3 length: 16 amino acids. This CDR3 is CASSLAGDTVRETQYF. The CDR3 nucleotides read TGTGCCAGCAGCTTAGCAGGCGACACGGTGCGAGAGACCCAGTACTTC.

This clonotype was seen only a few times. Written as DNA, the CDR3 is TGCAGTGCTCCACCCCCGGGGGGATCAAATGAGCAGTTCTTC. It yields the protein CSAPPPGGSNEQFF. This rearrangement joins TRBV20-1 to TRBJ2-1; 7 nucleotides line up with TRBD2. CDR1 and CDR2 from the germline V gene are DFQATT and SNEGSKA (reference sequence). J gave up 7 bases and V 5 bases, and 11 bases lay outside the gene matches. The CDR3 contains 14 residues.

J is TRBJ2-1 and V is TRBV3-1, with 12 bases aligning to TRBD2. CDR3 length: 20 residues. V lost 0 bases, J lost 1 base, and 10 bases stayed unmatched. The germline gives CDR1 LGHDT, CDR2 YNNKEL (reference sequence). This chain's CDR3 is CASSQDGLAGGPRSYNEQFF. The CDR3 region has the DNA TGTGCCAGCAGCCAAGATGGGCTAGCGGGAGGGCCCAGATCCTACAATGAGCAGTTCTTC.

This rearrangement joins TRBV4-1 to TRBJ1-2; D call uncertain. Per germline, CDR1 MGHRA and CDR2 YSYEKL. The CDR3 has 12 amino acids. The ends were cut back, 6 bases at V and 4 bases at J, with 9 bases in the middle. The CDR3 loop is CASSDFGYGYTF. The DNA of the CDR3 is TGCGCCAGCAGTGACTTTGGCTATGGCTACACCTTC.

The chain combines TRBV30 with TRBJ2-3; TRBD2 matches at 7 bases. Germline CDR1 reads GTSNPN; CDR2 reads SVGIG (reference sequence). V shed 1 base and J 5 bases; nucleotides not matched to a gene: 9. The CDR3 runs to 15 residues. CDR3 protein: CAWSAREVSVDTQYF. CDR3 nucleotide sequence: TGTGCCTGGAGTGCCCGGGAGGTTAGCGTAGATACGCAGTATTTT.